The 4 T cell receptor beta chains below all came from one sample that was sequenced in a study of cytomegalovirus exposure and HLA in healthy donors. PCR involved 60 Vbeta and 13 Jbeta primers. Only in-frame clones appear in the TCRdb table, and some are missing; sequencing was by immunoSEQ multiplex PCR. The data contain tens of thousands of clones, over 90% of them singletons. The sequencing input was PBMCs. The receptors were gathered from a woman between 18 and 29 years old in good health and CMV-seronegative.

This clone was observed once. The V call is TRBV9, the J call TRBJ2-5; 8 bases line up with TRBD2. Germline V gene lookup returns CDR1 SGDLS and CDR2 YYNGEE. The trim removed 0 bases at V and 5 bases at J, leaving 6 bases unmatched. The CDR3 has 15 amino acids. CDR3 DNA sequence: TGTGCCAGCAGCGTAGGGGAGCGGGAGCCGGAGACCCAGTACTTC. This sequence encodes CASSVGEREPETQYF.

The chain employs TRBV7-6 and TRBJ2-1; TRBD1 is a possible D gene (6 bases). The CDR3 is 14 amino acids. Germline CDR1 is SGHVS and CDR2 is FNYEAQ. V dropped 5 bases and J dropped 3 bases, with 11 bases sitting between them. The chain's CDR3 is CASSPGTLYNEQFF. CDR3 nucleotides: TGTGCCAGCAGCCCCGGGACACTCTACAATGAGCAGTTCTTC.

The DNA of the CDR3 is TGTGCCAGCAGTGAAGCGGGGAGAAATGAGCAGTTCTTC. Its protein is CASSEAGRNEQFF. V and J are TRBV2 and TRBJ2-1, with TRBD2 as a possible D gene (5 bases). The CDR3 contains 13 residues. Trimming left V 0 bases short and J 7 bases short, with 7 bases between. CDR1 and CDR2 from the germline V gene are SNHLY and FYNNEI.

This clone is a singleton in its sample. The CDR3 sequence is CASSGEGTGFAEQYF. The CDR3 nucleotides are TGTGCCAGCAGTGGGGAGGGGACAGGGTTTGCCGAGCAGTACTTC. V gene TRBV2 combines with J gene TRBJ2-7; 9 nucleotides align to TRBD1. This CDR3 is built from 15 residues. Trimming cost V 4 bases and J 6 bases; bases outside gene matches: 10. Per the germline V gene, CDR1 is SNHLY and CDR2 is FYNNEI.